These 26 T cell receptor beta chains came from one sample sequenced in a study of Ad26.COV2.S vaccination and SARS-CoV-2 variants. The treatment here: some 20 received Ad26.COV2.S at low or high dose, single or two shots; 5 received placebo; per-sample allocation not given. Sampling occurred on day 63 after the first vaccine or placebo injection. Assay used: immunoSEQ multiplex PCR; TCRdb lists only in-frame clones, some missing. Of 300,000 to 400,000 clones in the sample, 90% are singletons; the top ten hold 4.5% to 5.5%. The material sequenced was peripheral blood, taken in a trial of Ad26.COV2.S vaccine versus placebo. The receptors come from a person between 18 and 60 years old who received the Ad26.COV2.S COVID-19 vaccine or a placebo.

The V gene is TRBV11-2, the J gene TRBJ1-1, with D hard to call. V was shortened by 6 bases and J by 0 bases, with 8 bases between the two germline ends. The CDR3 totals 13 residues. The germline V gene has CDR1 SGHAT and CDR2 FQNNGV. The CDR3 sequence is CASSRDLNTEAFF. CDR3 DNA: TGTGCCAGCAGTCGAGATCTGAACACTGAAGCTTTCTTT.

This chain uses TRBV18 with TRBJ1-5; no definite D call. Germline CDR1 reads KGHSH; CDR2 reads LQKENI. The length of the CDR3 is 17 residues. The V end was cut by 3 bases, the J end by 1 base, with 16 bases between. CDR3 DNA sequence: TGTGCCAGCTCACCCCAAAAGGCGGTCAGCAGCAATCAGCCCCAGCATTTT. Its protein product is CASSPQKAVSSNQPQHF.

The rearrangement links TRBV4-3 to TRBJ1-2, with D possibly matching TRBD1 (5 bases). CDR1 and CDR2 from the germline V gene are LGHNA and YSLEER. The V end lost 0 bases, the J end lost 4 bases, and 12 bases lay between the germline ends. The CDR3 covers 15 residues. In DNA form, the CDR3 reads TGCGCCAGCAGCCAAGATTCAGGACATCTCTATGGCTACACCTTC. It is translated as CASSQDSGHLYGYTF.

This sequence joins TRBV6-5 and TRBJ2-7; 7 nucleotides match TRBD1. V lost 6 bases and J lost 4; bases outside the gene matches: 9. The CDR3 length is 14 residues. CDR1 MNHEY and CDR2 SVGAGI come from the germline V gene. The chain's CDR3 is CASSQTGLMYEQYF. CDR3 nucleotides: TGTGCCAGCAGCCAGACAGGGTTAATGTACGAGCAGTACTTC.

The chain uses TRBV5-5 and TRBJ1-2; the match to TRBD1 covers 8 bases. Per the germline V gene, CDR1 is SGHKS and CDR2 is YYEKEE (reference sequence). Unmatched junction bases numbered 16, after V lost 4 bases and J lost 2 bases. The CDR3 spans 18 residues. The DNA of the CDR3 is TGTGCCAGCAGCCAAACTCTCCGACAGGGGACAACAAACTATGGCTACACCTTC. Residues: CASSQTLRQGTTNYGYTF.

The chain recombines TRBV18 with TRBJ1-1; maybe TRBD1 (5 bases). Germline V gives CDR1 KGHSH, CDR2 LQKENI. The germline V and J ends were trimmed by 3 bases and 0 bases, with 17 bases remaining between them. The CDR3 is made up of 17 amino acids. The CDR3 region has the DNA TGTGCCAGCTCACCGGCTGGGGGAGTCATCATGAACACTGAAGCTTTCTTT. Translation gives CASSPAGGVIMNTEAFF.

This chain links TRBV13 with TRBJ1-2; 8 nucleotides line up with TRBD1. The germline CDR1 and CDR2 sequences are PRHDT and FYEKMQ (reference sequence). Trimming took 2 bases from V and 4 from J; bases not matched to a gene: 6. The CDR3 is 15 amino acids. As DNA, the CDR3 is TGTGCCAGCAGCTTAAGCCCTGGGACAGGCTATGGCTACACCTTC. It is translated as CASSLSPGTGYGYTF.

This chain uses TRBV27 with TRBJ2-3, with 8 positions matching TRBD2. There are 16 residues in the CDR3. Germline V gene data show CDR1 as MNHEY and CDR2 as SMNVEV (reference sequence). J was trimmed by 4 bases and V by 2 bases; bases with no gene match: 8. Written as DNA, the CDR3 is TGTGCCAGCAGTTTAGAAGCGGCGGGGGGACCAGATACGCAGTATTTT. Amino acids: CASSLEAAGGPDTQYF.

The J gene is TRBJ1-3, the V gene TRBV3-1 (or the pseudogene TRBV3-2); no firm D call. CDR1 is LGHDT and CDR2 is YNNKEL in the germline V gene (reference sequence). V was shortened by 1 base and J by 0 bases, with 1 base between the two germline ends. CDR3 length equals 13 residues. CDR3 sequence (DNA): TGTGCCAGCAGCCAAGCCTCTGGAAACACCATATATTTT. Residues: CASSQASGNTIYF.

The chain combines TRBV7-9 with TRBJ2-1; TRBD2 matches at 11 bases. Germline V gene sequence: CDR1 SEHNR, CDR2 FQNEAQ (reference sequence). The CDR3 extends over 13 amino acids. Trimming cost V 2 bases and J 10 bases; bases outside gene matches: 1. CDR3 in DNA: TGTGCCAGCAGCTTAACTAGCGGGGGCGAGCAGTTCTTC. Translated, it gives CASSLTSGGEQFF.

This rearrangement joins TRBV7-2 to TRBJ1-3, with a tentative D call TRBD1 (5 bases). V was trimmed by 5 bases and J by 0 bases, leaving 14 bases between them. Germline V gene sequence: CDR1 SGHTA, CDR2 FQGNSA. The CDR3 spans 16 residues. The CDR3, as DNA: TGTGCCAGCAGCCCTCGAGGGGCAGTCTCTGGAAACACCATATATTTT. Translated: CASSPRGAVSGNTIYF. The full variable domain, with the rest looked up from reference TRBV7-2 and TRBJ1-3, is GAGVSQSPSNKVTEKGKDVELRCDPISGHTALYWYRQSLGQGLEFLIYFQGNSAPDKSGLPSDRFSAERTGGSVSTLTIQRTQQEDSAVYLCASSPRGAVSGNTIYFGEGSWLTVV.

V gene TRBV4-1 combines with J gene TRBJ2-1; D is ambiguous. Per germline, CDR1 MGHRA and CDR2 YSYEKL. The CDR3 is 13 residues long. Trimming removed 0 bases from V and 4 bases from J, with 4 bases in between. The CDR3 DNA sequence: TGCGCCAGCAGCCAAGATGTATACAATGAGCAGTTCTTC. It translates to CASSQDVYNEQFF.

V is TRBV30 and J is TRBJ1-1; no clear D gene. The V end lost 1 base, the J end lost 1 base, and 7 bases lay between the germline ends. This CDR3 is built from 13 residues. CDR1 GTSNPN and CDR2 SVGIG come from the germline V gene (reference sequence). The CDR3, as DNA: TGTGCCTGGAGTGGGTCAGGGAACACTGAAGCTTTCTTT. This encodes CAWSGSGNTEAFF.

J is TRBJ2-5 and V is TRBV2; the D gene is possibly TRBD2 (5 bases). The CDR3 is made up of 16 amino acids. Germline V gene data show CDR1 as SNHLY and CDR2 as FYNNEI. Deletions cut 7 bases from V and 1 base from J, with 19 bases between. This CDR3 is CASTELDFVLQETQYF. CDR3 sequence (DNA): TGTGCCAGCACCGAGCTGGACTTTGTGCTCCAAGAGACCCAGTACTTC.

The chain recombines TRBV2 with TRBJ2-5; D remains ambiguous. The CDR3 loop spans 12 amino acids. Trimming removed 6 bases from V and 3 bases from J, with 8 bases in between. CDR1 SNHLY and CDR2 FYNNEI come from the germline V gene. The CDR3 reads CASRGWEETQYF. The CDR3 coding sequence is TGTGCCAGCAGGGGCTGGGAAGAGACCCAGTACTTC.

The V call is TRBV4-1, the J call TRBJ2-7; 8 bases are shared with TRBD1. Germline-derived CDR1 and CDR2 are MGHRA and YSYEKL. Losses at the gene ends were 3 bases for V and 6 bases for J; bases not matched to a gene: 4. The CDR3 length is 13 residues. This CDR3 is CASSQTGVIEQYF. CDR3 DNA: TGCGCCAGCAGCCAGACAGGGGTTATCGAGCAGTACTTC.

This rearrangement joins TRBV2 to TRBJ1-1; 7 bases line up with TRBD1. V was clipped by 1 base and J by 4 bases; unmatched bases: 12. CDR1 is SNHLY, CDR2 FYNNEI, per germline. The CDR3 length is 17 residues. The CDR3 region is CASSEGTGTAAFTEAFF. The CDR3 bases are TGTGCCAGCAGTGAAGGCACCGGGACAGCAGCGTTCACTGAAGCTTTCTTT.

In DNA, the CDR3 is TGCGCCAGCAGCTTCGGACAGGGCGGGGAGACCCAGTACTTC. This gives the protein CASSFGQGGETQYF. V and J are TRBV5-1 and TRBJ2-5, with 8 bases matching TRBD1. Germline loops: CDR1 SGHRS, CDR2 YFSETQ. V dropped 2 bases and J dropped 5; count of bases not matched to a gene: 5. The CDR3 has 14 amino acids.

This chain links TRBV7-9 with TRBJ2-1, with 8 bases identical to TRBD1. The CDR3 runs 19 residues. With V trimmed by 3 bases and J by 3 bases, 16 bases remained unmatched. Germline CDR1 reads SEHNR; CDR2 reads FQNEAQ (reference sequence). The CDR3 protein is CASSFHPSLQGVDYNEQFF. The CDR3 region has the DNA TGTGCCAGCAGCTTCCACCCCTCTCTACAGGGGGTAGACTACAATGAGCAGTTCTTC. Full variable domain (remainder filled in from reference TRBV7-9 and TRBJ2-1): DTGVSQNPRHKITKRGQNVTFRCDPISEHNRLYWYRQTLGQGPEFLTYFQNEAQLEKSRLLSDRFSAERPKGSFSTLEIQRTEQGDSAMYLCASSFHPSLQGVDYNEQFFGPGTRLTVL.

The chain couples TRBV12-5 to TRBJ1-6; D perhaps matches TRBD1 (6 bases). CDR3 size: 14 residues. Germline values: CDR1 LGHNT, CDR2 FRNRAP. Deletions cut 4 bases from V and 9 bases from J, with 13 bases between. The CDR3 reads CASGYGTTFSPLHF. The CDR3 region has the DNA TGTGCTAGTGGTTATGGGACAACCTTTTCACCCCTCCACTTT.

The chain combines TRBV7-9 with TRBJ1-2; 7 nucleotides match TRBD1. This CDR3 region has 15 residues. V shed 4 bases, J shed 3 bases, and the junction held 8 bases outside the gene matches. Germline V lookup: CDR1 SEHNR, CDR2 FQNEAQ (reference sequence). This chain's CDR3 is CASSWGTELYYGYTF. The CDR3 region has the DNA TGTGCCAGCAGCTGGGGGACAGAACTATACTATGGCTACACCTTC.

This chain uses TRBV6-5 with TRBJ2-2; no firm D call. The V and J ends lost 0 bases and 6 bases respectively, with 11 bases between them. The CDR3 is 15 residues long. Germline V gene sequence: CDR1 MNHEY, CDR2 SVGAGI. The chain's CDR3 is CASSYSNTVSGELFF. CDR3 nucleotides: TGTGCCAGCAGTTACTCGAACACCGTCTCCGGGGAGCTGTTTTTT.

As DNA, the CDR3 is TGTGCCAGCAGCTCTGGGGTGGGACTGGGGATTCAGTACTTC. It codes for CASSSGVGLGIQYF. This chain connects TRBV5-4 to TRBJ2-4; D perhaps matches TRBD2 (6 bases). The V end lost 3 bases, the J end lost 10 bases, and 17 bases lay between the germline ends. The CDR3 spans 14 residues. CDR1 and CDR2 (germline): SGHNT, YYREEE (reference sequence).

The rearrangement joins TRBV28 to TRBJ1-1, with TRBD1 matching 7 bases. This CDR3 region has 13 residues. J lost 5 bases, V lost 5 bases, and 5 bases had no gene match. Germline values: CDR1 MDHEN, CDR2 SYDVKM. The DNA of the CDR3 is TGTGCCAGCAGTAAAACAGGGGTAACTGAAGCTTTCTTT. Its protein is CASSKTGVTEAFF.

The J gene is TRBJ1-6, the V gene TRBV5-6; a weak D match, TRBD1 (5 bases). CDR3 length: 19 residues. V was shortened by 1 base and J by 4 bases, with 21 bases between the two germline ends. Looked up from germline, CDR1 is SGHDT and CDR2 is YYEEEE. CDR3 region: CASSLWRIRTWGYNSPLHF. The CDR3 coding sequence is TGTGCCAGCAGCTTGTGGAGGATACGGACATGGGGGTATAATTCACCCCTCCACTTT.

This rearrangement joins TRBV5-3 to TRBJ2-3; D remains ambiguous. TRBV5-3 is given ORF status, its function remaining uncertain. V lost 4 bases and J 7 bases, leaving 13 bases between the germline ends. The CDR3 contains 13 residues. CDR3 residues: CARSPSPRNTQYF. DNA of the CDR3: TGTGCCAGAAGCCCCTCTCCCCGAAATACGCAGTATTTT.